The 27 T cell receptor beta chains below come from one sample, sequenced in a study of blood T cell repertoires in COVID-19. Repertoires were generated with immunoSEQ multiplex PCR, while TCRdb's copy carries only in-frame clones and drops some. This table holds 300,000 to 400,000 clones, around 89% found once. Sample: PBMCs or T cells enriched from blood (not recorded which). The receptors come from a woman aged 30 to 39 with acute COVID-19.

This chain connects TRBV5-1 to TRBJ1-6, with 10 bases matching TRBD1. The V gene end was trimmed by 0 bases and the J gene end by 1 base; junction bases not matched to a gene: 4. The V gene's germline CDR1 is SGHRS and CDR2 YFSETQ. CDR3 length: 18 residues. CDR3 DNA sequence: TGCGCCAGCAGCTTGGGGGGACAGGGGCATTCCTATAATTCACCCCTCCACTTT. This codes for CASSLGGQGHSYNSPLHF. Looking up the rest from reference TRBV5-1 and TRBJ1-6 gives the full variable domain: KAGVTQTPRYLIKTRGQQVTLSCSPISGHRSVSWYQQTPGQGLQFLFEYFSETQRNKGNFPGRFSGRQFSNSRSEMNVSTLELGDSALYLCASSLGGQGHSYNSPLHFGNGTRLTVT.

The rearrangement links TRBV6-5 to TRBJ1-5, with TRBD1 identical over 7 bases. The ends lost 5 bases at V and 0 bases at J; junction bases unmatched: 4. Germline V gene lookup returns CDR1 MNHEY and CDR2 SVGAGI. The CDR3 runs to 15 residues. The CDR3 region is CASSRDSYSNQPQHF. The CDR3 nucleotides are TGTGCCAGCAGTAGGGACAGCTATAGCAATCAGCCCCAGCATTTT.

This clone was detected only once. The chain couples TRBV11-2 to TRBJ1-4, with a possible D match to TRBD1 (6 bases). Germline CDR1 reads SGHAT; CDR2 reads FQNNGV. This CDR3 comprises 16 residues. The V and J ends lost 0 bases and 8 bases respectively, with 16 bases between them. The CDR3: CASSLEGAGAGEKLFF. As DNA, the CDR3 is TGTGCCAGCAGCTTAGAAGGGGCAGGGGCAGGGGAAAAACTGTTTTTT.

The chain links TRBV7-3 to TRBJ2-5; 9 bases align to TRBD2. Germline values: CDR1 SGHTA, CDR2 FQGTGA. J was trimmed by 5 bases and V by 5 bases; bases with no gene match: 9. CDR3 length: 15 amino acids. CDR3 DNA: TGTGCCAGCAGCAAAGCGGGGGGTTATGGGGAGACCCAGTACTTC. Protein product: CASSKAGGYGETQYF.

This clone was counted between two and nine times. The chain recombines TRBV4-3 with TRBJ2-1; weak D call: TRBD1 (5 bases). V was trimmed by 0 bases and J by 14 bases, leaving 8 bases between them. Per the germline V gene, CDR1 is LGHNA and CDR2 is YSLEER. The CDR3 runs 11 residues. This CDR3 reads CASSQDRVKFF. CDR3 coding DNA: TGCGCCAGCAGCCAAGACAGGGTTAAGTTCTTC.

Worth noting for this clone: This sample also contains other DNA sequences that code for the same CDR3. The rearrangement links TRBV7-2 to TRBJ1-5, with a weak D call TRBD1 (6 bases). Per germline, CDR1 SGHTA and CDR2 FQGNSA. The CDR3 has 14 residues. Trimming removed 3 bases from V and 3 bases from J, with 9 bases in between. CDR3 nucleotide sequence: TGTGCCAGCAGCTTCGGACAGACCAATCAGCCCCAGCATTTT. It yields the protein CASSFGQTNQPQHF.

The chain joins TRBV4-1 to TRBJ1-5, with 9 bases aligning to TRBD1. Germline V gives CDR1 MGHRA, CDR2 YSYEKL. J gave up 1 base and V 4 bases, and 5 bases lay outside the gene matches. The CDR3 consists of 16 residues. The CDR3 DNA reads as TGCGCCAGCAGCCGTGGGACAGGGCCCAGCAATCAGCCCCAGCATTTT. This codes for CASSRGTGPSNQPQHF.

This chain links TRBV4-2 with TRBJ1-1, with a possible D match to TRBD1 (5 bases). CDR1 and CDR2 from the germline V gene are LGHNA and YNFKEQ. The CDR3 runs 17 residues. Trimming took 4 bases from V and 3 from J, leaving 21 bases between them. Here the CDR3 reads CASSPRLRGDVDTEAFF. The CDR3 coding sequence is TGTGCCAGCAGCCCCCGACTGCGGGGGGACGTCGACACTGAAGCTTTCTTT.

The chain couples TRBV7-9 to TRBJ1-5; D might be TRBD1 (5 bases). V lost 6 bases, J lost 0 bases, and 9 bases lay in between. This CDR3 is built from 14 residues. From germline, CDR1 is SEHNR and CDR2 FQNEAQ (reference sequence). Here the CDR3 DNA reads TGTGCCAGCAGGGGGCGATATAGCAATCAGCCCCAGCATTTT. Its protein is CASRGRYSNQPQHF.

The rearrangement joins TRBV6-6 to TRBJ1-4; D is unresolved. With 8 bases removed from V and 6 bases from J, the gap between germline ends came to 10 bases. This CDR3 has 12 residues. Germline values: CDR1 MNHNY, CDR2 SVGAGI (reference sequence). The DNA of the CDR3 is TGTGCCAGCGCGCTAGGCGATGAAAAACTGTTTTTT. Its translation is CASALGDEKLFF.

This chain uses TRBV2 with TRBJ1-6; D is possibly TRBD1 (6 bases). The ends were cut back, 3 bases at V and 4 bases at J, with 10 bases in the middle. The CDR3 runs 15 residues. The germline CDR1 and CDR2 sequences are SNHLY and FYNNEI. CDR3 bases: TGTGCCAGCAGTGAGGACAGTCCATATAATTCACCCCTCCACTTT. Amino acid sequence: CASSEDSPYNSPLHF. Using reference TRBV2 and TRBJ1-6 for the parts outside the CDR3, the full variable domain is EPEVTQTPSHQVTQMGQEVILRCVPISNHLYFYWYRQILGQKVEFLVSFYNNEISEKSEIFDDQFSVERPDGSNFTLKIRSTKLEDSAMYFCASSEDSPYNSPLHFGNGTRLTVT.

There are a few counts of this clone. The chain couples TRBV9 to TRBJ2-2; D is uncertain. The V end lost 7 bases, the J end lost 4 bases, and 14 bases lay between the germline ends. CDR3 length: 14 residues. Germline V gives CDR1 SGDLS, CDR2 YYNGEE. The CDR3 sequence: CASASQLSTGELFF. The CDR3, as DNA: TGTGCCAGCGCCTCCCAACTGAGCACCGGGGAGCTGTTTTTT. The whole variable domain, remainder taken from reference TRBV9 and TRBJ2-2, is DSGVTQTPKHLITATGQRVTLRCSPRSGDLSVYWYQQSLDQGLQFLIQYYNGEERAKGNILERFSAQQFPDLHSELNLSSLELGDSALYFCASASQLSTGELFFGEGSRLTVL.

V and J are TRBV9 and TRBJ2-1; D perhaps matches TRBD1 (5 bases). V lost 3 bases, J lost 4 bases, and 11 bases lay in between. Germline CDR1 is SGDLS and CDR2 is YYNGEE. This CDR3 is 14 amino acids long. The CDR3 DNA reads TGTGCCAGCAGCGAGGCAGGGCAGTACAATGAGCAGTTCTTC. Encoded protein: CASSEAGQYNEQFF.

The V gene is TRBV5-6, the J gene TRBJ1-2; tentatively, D is TRBD1 (5 bases). This CDR3 has 14 amino acids. From germline, CDR1 is SGHDT and CDR2 YYEEEE. With 4 bases removed from V and 1 base from J, the gap between germline ends came to 11 bases. This CDR3 reads CASSGTGVNYGYTF. CDR3 sequence (DNA): TGTGCCAGCAGCGGAACAGGAGTTAACTATGGCTACACCTTC.

The chain is built from TRBV24-1 and TRBJ1-4; D might be TRBD1 (5 bases). V dropped 3 bases and J dropped 8 bases, with 12 bases sitting between them. CDR3 length: 14 residues. Germline CDR1 reads KGHDR; CDR2 reads SFDVKD. This CDR3 is CATSDRTLGEKLFF. The CDR3 region has the DNA TGTGCCACCAGTGATCGGACATTGGGGGAAAAACTGTTTTTT.

J is TRBJ1-1 and V is TRBV7-3; TRBD1 agrees at 11 bases. The CDR3 contains 16 residues. The ends lost 2 bases at V and 4 bases at J; junction bases unmatched: 6. Per the germline V gene, CDR1 is SGHTA and CDR2 is FQGTGA. The CDR3 nucleotides are TGTGCCAGCAGCTTAGGGACAGGGGGAGGTGGCACTGAAGCTTTCTTT. It translates to CASSLGTGGGGTEAFF.

The chain uses TRBV10-2 and TRBJ2-3; the D gene is possibly TRBD2 (5 bases). Trimming took 8 bases from V and 0 from J, leaving 15 bases between them. Germline V gene lookup returns CDR1 WSHSY and CDR2 SAAADI. The CDR3 extends over 15 amino acids. The CDR3 region has the DNA TGCGCCAGCTTCCGGGGAATTTTTAGCACAGATACGCAGTATTTT. It translates to CASFRGIFSTDTQYF.

The chain is built from TRBV7-9 and TRBJ1-1; tentative D call: TRBD1 (6 bases). There are 13 residues in the CDR3. V was cut by 4 bases and J by 4 bases, with 10 bases left in between. Looked up from germline, CDR1 is SEHNR and CDR2 is FQNEAQ (reference sequence). CDR3 sequence reads: CASSSGQTTEAFF. The DNA of the CDR3 is TGTGCCAGCAGCTCCGGACAGACCACTGAAGCTTTCTTT.

The chain is built from TRBV12-5 and TRBJ2-1; D gene unclear. Germline V gene sequence: CDR1 LGHNT, CDR2 FRNRAP. Trimming left V 4 bases short and J 2 bases short, with 12 bases between. The CDR3 extends over 15 amino acids. The CDR3 here is CASGSAEWTYNEQFF. The CDR3 DNA reads as TGTGCTAGTGGTTCCGCGGAATGGACCTACAATGAGCAGTTCTTC.

The chain links TRBV5-1 to TRBJ2-2; D not certain. From germline, CDR1 is SGHRS and CDR2 YFSETQ. Trimming pared 1 base from V and 2 bases from J, leaving 9 bases between. The CDR3 is made up of 15 amino acids. CDR3 region: CASSLNTVNTGELFF. For the CDR3, the DNA is TGCGCCAGCAGCTTGAACACCGTTAACACCGGGGAGCTGTTTTTT.

This chain joins TRBV15 and TRBJ2-3, with D perhaps matching TRBD2 (7 bases). V lost 3 bases to trimming and J lost 2 bases, with 15 bases between them. Germline values: CDR1 LNHNV, CDR2 YYDKDF (reference sequence). This CDR3 is built from 16 residues. For the CDR3, the DNA is TGTGCCACCAGCAGGGGATGGGGGGGGGCCACAGATACGCAGTATTTT. This translates into CATSRGWGGATDTQYF.

This clone appeared a single time. The chain has TRBV7-2 and TRBJ1-4, with D possibly matching TRBD1 (5 bases). CDR1 and CDR2 (germline): SGHTA, FQGNSA. The CDR3 consists of 15 residues. V gave up 1 base and J gave up 5 bases, with 11 bases separating them. CDR3 sequence reads: CASSLGGTGNEKLFF. Here the CDR3 DNA reads TGTGCCAGCAGCTTAGGCGGGACGGGAAATGAAAAACTGTTTTTT.

V is TRBV12-5 and J is TRBJ1-2, with D uncertain. The CDR3 is 12 residues long. Germline V lookup: CDR1 LGHNT, CDR2 FRNRAP. V was clipped by 1 base and J by 7 bases, with 7 bases between them. The CDR3 nucleotides read TGTGCTAGTGGTTTGGGTGGAGCTGGCTACACCTTC. Protein sequence: CASGLGGAGYTF.

This chain joins TRBV21-1 and TRBJ2-3; TRBD2, the table's D call, was not compared with the DNA. TRBV21-1 represents a pseudogene. This CDR3 has 18 residues. CDR3 bases: TGTGCCAGCAGCAAAGGACTAGCGGGGCCGTCTAGCACAGATACGCAGTATTTT. As protein: CASSKGLAGPSSTDTQYF.

The chain carries TRBV21-1 and TRBJ2-7; the table's D gene call, TRBD1, was not cross checked with the DNA. TRBV21-1 is termed a pseudogene. The CDR3 has 13 amino acids. In DNA, the CDR3 is TGTGCCAGCAGCAAAGACAGATCCTACGAGCAGTACTTC. It encodes CASSKDRSYEQYF.

This clone occurred once. V and J are TRBV19 and TRBJ1-1; 7 nucleotides align to TRBD1. Germline loops: CDR1 LNHDA, CDR2 SQIVND (reference sequence). V dropped 4 bases and J dropped 0; count of bases not matched to a gene: 14. The CDR3 length is 18 residues. In DNA, the CDR3 is TGTGCCAGTAGTAGCGAGACAGGGCGTTATAGCTTGAACACTGAAGCTTTCTTT. Translating it yields CASSSETGRYSLNTEAFF.

The table lists this clone with a count of one. This chain links TRBV27 with TRBJ2-7; tentatively, D is TRBD2 (6 bases). V lost 6 bases and J 2 bases, leaving 14 bases between the germline ends. This CDR3 region has 14 residues. From germline, CDR1 is MNHEY and CDR2 SMNVEV (reference sequence). This chain's CDR3 is CASSRGGAPYEQYF. The CDR3 coding sequence is TGTGCCAGCAGCCGAGGAGGGGCTCCCTACGAGCAGTACTTC.